The rows below give T cell receptor beta chains drawn from one sample of a study of T cell repertoires in cytomegalovirus infection. TCRdb independently ran MiXCR on the reads; one entry per CDR3 protein. The sample lists around 450,000 distinct CDR3 sequences, about 11% occurring once. Material: PBMCs. These receptors originate from a human donor in good health (CMV status not recorded). Some clones in this sample may be carry-over from other donors' samples. Both conserved end residues are part of each CDR3. Each record gives: J gene, D gene, V gene, clone size, CDR3 DNA, CDR3 protein. A D gene is named only where the DNA matches it firmly. Part of the rows lack a size; the others show once, few, many or a class for expanded clones.

>TRBJ1-3|NA|TRBV12-3/TRBV12-4|NA
TGTGCCAGCATGGACACGCACTCTGGAAACACCATATATTTT
CASMDTHSGNTIYF
>TRBJ2-1|TRBD2|TRBV7-9|many
TGTGCCAGCAGCTTCCTAGCGGGGGCCCCCAGCTCCTACAATGAGCAGTTCTTC
CASSFLAGAPSSYNEQFF
>TRBJ2-5|NA|TRBV7-3|many
TGTGCCAGCAGCTTTTCAGGGGGTAGTCGGGGGGAGACCCAGTACTTC
CASSFSGGSRGETQYF
>TRBJ1-4|NA|TRBV7-9|many
TGTGCCAGCAGCTTATCTGGCAGGCGGTTTTTT
CASSLSGRRFF
>TRBJ2-3|NA|TRBV24-1|many
TGTGCCACCAGTGATTTGAGGGGCGGCTTAGATACGCAGTATTTT
CATSDLRGGLDTQYF
>TRBJ2-2|TRBD1|TRBV4-2|many
TGTGCCAGCAGCCAACAGGGACAGGGGGGTTTCGGGGAGCTGTTTTTT
CASSQQGQGGFGELFF
>TRBJ2-5|TRBD1|TRBV5-4|NA
TGTGCCAGCAGCAAAGACCCCGGGACAGGGAAGGAGACCCAGTACTTC
CASSKDPGTGKETQYF
>TRBJ1-5|TRBD1|TRBV20-1|few
TGCAGTGTAGGGACAGGGGGCGATCAGCCCCAGCATTTT
CSVGTGGDQPQHF
>TRBJ2-1|NA|TRBV4-1|many
TGCGCCAGCAGCCAAGGCTACGGTAGGAGGCCCAATGAGCAGTTCTTC
CASSQGYGRRPNEQFF
>TRBJ2-1|NA|TRBV20-1|few
TGCAGTGCCACCCTGGAGGGCAGACCCTACAATGAGCAGTTCTTC
CSATLEGRPYNEQFF
>TRBJ1-2|NA|TRBV28|many
TGTGCCAGCAGTCCCATAGGTGAGGGGACAAACTATGGCTACACCTTC
CASSPIGEGTNYGYTF
>TRBJ2-1|NA|TRBV7-8|many
TGTGCCAGCAGCCTTGAGGGGGGGAACTCCTACAATGAGCAGTTCTTC
CASSLEGGNSYNEQFF
>TRBJ2-5|TRBD2|TRBV19|few
TGTGCCAGTAGTATTCGGACTAGCGGGAGAGGCGAAGAGACCCAGTACTTC
CASSIRTSGRGEETQYF
>TRBJ1-5|NA|TRBV19|few
TGTGCCAGCCGTCCTTGGGGAAATAGCAATCAGCCCCAGCATTTT
CASRPWGNSNQPQHF
>TRBJ1-1|NA|TRBV7-9|few
TGTGCCAGCAGCTTAATCCCGACAACTCCCCTTGGGGCTTTCTTT
CASSLIPTTPLGAFF
>TRBJ1-1|NA|TRBV7-8|many
TGTGCCAGCAGCTTAGAGAGCTTCACTGAAGCTTTCTTT
CASSLESFTEAFF
>TRBJ1-1|NA|TRBV19|NA
TGTGCCAGTATCCGATCGGGCCAGGGGATTTTTAAGGCTGAAGCTTTCTTT
CASIRSGQGIFKAEAFF